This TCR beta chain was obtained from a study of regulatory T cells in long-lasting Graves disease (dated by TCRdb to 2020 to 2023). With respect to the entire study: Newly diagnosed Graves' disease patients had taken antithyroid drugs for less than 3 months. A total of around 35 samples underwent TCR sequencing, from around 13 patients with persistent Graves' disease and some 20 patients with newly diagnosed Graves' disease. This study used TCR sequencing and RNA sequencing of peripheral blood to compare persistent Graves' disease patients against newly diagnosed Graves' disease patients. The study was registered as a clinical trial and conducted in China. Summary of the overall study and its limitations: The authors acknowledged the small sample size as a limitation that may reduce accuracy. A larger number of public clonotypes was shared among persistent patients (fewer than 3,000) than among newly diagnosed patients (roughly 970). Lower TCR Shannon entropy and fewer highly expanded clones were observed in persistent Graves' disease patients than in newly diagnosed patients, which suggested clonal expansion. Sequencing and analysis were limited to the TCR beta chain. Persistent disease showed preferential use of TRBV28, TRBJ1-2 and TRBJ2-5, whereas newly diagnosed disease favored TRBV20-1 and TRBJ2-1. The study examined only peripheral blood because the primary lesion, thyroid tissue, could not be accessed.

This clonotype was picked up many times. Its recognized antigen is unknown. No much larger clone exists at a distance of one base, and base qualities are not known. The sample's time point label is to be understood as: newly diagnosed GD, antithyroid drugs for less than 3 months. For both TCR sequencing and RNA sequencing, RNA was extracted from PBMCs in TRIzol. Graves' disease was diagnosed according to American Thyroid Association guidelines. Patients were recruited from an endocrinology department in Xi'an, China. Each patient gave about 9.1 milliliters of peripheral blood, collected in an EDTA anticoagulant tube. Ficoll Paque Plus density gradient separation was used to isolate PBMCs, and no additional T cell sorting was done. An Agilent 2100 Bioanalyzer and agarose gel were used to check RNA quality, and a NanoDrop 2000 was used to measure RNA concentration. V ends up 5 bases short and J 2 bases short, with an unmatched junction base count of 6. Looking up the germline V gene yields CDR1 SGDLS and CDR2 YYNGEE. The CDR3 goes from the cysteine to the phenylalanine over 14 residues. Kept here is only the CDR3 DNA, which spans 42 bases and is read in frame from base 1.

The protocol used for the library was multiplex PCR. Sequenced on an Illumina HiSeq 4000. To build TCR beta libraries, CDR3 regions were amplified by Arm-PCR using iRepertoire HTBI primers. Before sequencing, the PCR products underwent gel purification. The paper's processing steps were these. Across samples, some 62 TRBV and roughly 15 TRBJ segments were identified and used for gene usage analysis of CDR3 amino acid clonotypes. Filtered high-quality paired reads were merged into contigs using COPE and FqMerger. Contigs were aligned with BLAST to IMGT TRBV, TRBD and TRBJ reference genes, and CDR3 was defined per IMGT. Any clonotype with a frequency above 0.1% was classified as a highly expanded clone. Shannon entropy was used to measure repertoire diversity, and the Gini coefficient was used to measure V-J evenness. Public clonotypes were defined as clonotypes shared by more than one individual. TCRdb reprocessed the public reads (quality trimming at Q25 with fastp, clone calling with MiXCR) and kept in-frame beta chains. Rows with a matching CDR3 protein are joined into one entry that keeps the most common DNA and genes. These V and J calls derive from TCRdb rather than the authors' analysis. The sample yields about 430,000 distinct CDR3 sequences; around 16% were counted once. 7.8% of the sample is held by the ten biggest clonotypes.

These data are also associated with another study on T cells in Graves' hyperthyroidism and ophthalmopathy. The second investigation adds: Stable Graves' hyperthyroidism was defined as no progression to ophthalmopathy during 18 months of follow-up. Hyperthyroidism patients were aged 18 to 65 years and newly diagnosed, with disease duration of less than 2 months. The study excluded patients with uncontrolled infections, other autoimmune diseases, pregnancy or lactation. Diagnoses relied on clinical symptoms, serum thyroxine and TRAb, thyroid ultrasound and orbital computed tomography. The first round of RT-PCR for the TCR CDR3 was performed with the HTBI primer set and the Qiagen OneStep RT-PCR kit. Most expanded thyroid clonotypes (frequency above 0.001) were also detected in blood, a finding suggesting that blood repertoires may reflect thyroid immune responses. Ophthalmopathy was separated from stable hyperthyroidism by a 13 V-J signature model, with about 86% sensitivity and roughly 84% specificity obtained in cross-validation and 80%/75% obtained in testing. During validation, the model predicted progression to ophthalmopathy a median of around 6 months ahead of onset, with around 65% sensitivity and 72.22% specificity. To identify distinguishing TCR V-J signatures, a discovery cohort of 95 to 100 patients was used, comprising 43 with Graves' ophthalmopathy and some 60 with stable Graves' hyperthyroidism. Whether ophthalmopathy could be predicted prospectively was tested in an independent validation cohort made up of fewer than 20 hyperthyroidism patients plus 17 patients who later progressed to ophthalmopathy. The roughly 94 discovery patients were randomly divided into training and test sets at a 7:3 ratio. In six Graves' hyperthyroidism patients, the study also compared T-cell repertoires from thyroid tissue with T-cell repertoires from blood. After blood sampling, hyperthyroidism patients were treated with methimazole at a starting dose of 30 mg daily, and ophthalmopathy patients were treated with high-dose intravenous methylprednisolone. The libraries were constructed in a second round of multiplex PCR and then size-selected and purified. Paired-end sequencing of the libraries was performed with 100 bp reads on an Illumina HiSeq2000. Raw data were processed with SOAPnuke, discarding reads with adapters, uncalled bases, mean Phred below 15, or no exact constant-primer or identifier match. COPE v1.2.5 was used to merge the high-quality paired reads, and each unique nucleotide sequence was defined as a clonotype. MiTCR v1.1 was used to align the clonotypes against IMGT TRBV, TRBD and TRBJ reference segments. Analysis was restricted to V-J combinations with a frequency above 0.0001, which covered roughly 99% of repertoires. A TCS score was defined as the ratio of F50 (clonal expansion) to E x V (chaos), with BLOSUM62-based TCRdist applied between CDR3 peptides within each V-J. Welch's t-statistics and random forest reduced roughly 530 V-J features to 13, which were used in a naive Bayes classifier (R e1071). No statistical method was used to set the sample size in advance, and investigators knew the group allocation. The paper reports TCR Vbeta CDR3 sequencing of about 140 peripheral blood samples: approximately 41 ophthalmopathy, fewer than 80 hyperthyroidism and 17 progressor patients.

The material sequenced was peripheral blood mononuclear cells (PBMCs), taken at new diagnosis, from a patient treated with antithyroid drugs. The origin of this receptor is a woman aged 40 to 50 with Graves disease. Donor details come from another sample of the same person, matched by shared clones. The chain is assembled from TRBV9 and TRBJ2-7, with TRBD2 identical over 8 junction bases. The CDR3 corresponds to CASSGGLGPYEQYF. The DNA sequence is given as TGTGCCAGCAGTGGGGGACTAGGGCCCTACGAGCAGTACTTC.